This T cell receptor beta chain is drawn from a study of cytomegalovirus exposure and HLA in healthy donors. Trimming shortened V by 0 bases and J by 4 bases, and 9 bases separated the two germline ends. This CDR3 has 14 residues. Looked up from germline, CDR1 is SGHDN and CDR2 is FVKESK. This clone has only one observation. The PCR ran on 60 Vbeta and 13 Jbeta primers. Using immunoSEQ multiplex PCR, the repertoire was profiled, and TCRdb retains in-frame clones only, with some absent. The sample has roughly 200,000 clones, around 75% seen once; the top ten hold less than 3.5%. The genes are TRBV14 and TRBJ1-1; D is ambiguous. The TCR was taken from a female donor in good health and CMV-seronegative. The sample was PBMCs. In DNA, the CDR3 is TGTGCCAGCAGCCAAGATCTCCGGGGCACTGAAGCTTTCTTT. Protein sequence: CASSQDLRGTEAFF. The variable domain in full, completed from reference TRBV14 and TRBJ1-1, reads EAGVTQFPSHSVIEKGQTVTLRCDPISGHDNLYWYRRVMGKEIKFLLHFVKESKQDESGMPNNRFLAERTGGTYSTLKVQPAELEDSGVYFCASSQDLRGTEAFFGQGTRLTVV.